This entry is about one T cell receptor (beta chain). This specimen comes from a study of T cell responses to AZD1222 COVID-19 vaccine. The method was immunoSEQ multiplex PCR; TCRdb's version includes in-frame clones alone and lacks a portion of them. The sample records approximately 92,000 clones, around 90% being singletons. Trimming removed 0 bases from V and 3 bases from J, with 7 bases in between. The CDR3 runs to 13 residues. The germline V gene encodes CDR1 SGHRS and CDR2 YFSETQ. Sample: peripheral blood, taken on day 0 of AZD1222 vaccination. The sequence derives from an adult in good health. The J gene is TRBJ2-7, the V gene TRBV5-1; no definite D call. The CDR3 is CASSLGSDYEQYF. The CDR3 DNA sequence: TGCGCCAGCAGCTTGGGCTCAGACTACGAGCAGTACTTC.